These 20 T cell receptor beta chains were sequenced from one sample in a study of T cell repertoires in cytomegalovirus infection. For these TCRs, the target antigens are not known. TCRdb redid the calling of the reads with MiXCR, one entry per CDR3 protein. The sample yields fewer than 900,000 distinct CDR3 sequences, 25% to 30% seen once. Here the sequenced sample was cultured CD8+ T cells from PBMCs, taken from culture after CMV antigen stimulation. The receptor source for this set is a human donor in good health (CMV status not recorded). Some clones in this sample may be carry-over from other donors' samples.

This clonotype was detected many times. This chain joins TRBV24-1 and TRBJ2-1, with 9 nucleotides matching TRBD1. Germline V gives CDR1 KGHDR, CDR2 SFDVKD. There are 16 residues in the CDR3. V lost 5 bases to trimming and J lost 7 bases; unmatched junction nucleotides: 11. In nucleotides, the CDR3 is TGTGCCACCAGTGGGCCGGAGACAGGGGGTTTTAATGAGCAGTTCTTC. Protein: CATSGPETGGFNEQFF.

The chain recombines TRBV2 with TRBJ2-7; tentative D call: TRBD1 (5 bases). The CDR3 runs 16 residues. CDR1 is SNHLY, CDR2 FYNNEI, per germline. V lost 3 bases to trimming and J lost 2 bases, with 17 bases between them. This chain's CDR3 is CASSDLSKGETYEQYV. The CDR3 DNA is TGTGCCAGCAGTGATCTTTCTAAAGGGGAAACCTACGAGCAGTACGTC.

The V and J genes are TRBV7-6 and TRBJ1-3, with 9 bases that match TRBD1. Germline CDR1 is SGHVS and CDR2 is FNYEAQ. Unmatched junction bases numbered 18, after V lost 1 base and J lost 2 bases. The CDR3 consists of 21 residues. CDR3 sequence (DNA): TGTGCCAGCAGCTTAGTCGTCCGGGACAGGGACATGGTTTTTCCTGGAAACACCATATATTTT. Its translation is CASSLVVRDRDMVFPGNTIYF.

The sample holds a few counts of this clonotype. This chain uses TRBV7-9 with TRBJ2-3, with D hard to call. The CDR3 has 14 residues. Germline V CDR1 and CDR2: SEHNR, FQNEAQ (reference sequence). V was pared by 7 bases and J by 2 bases, with 13 bases between. CDR3 loop: CASNPDGITDTQYF. CDR3 bases: TGTGCCAGCAACCCAGACGGAATCACAGATACGCAGTATTTT. Based on the CDR3 plus reference TRBV7-9 and TRBJ2-3, the full variable domain is DTGVSQNPRHKITKRGQNVTFRCDPISEHNRLYWYRQTLGQGPEFLTYFQNEAQLEKSRLLSDRFSAERPKGSFSTLEIQRTEQGDSAMYLCASNPDGITDTQYFGPGTRLTVL.

The gene calls are TRBV6-1 and TRBJ2-3; D may be TRBD1 (6 bases). The CDR3 runs to 15 residues. Per the germline V gene, CDR1 is MNHNS and CDR2 is SASEGT. Trimming left V 10 bases short and J 7 bases short, with 24 bases between. The DNA of the CDR3 is TGTGCCAACAGGAGAGAACAGGGAAGGGTCAATACGCAGTATTTT. Translated: CANRREQGRVNTQYF.

V is TRBV5-4 and J is TRBJ2-7, with no clear D. The CDR3 length is 14 residues. The germline V gene has CDR1 SGHNT and CDR2 YYREEE (reference sequence). With 0 bases removed from V and 0 bases from J, the gap between germline ends came to 7 bases. The CDR3 protein is CASSLEDHSYEQYF. In nucleotides, the CDR3 is TGTGCCAGCAGCTTGGAGGACCACTCCTACGAGCAGTACTTC.

This clonotype has a handful of counts. The chain carries TRBV4-1 and TRBJ1-1, with D unclear. Trimming took 7 bases from V and 2 from J, leaving 8 bases between them. This CDR3 is built from 12 residues. Germline loops: CDR1 MGHRA, CDR2 YSYEKL. CDR3 bases: TGCGCCAGCATAGCACAAAACACTGAAGCTTTCTTT. Translation gives CASIAQNTEAFF.

This CDR3 is CASSVSGTANQPQHF. CDR3 nucleotides: TGTGCCAGCAGCGTTTCCGGGACCGCTAATCAGCCCCAGCATTTT. The chain combines TRBV9 with TRBJ1-5, with D perhaps matching TRBD1 (5 bases). Trimming cost V 2 bases and J 4 bases, with 13 bases left between them. In germline, CDR1 is SGDLS, CDR2 YYNGEE. The CDR3 is 15 amino acids.

This clonotype appeared a few times. No conserved phenylalanine or tryptophan is present at the end of the CDR3, so a read error is the likely explanation. No DNA is shown, since the ends of the CDR3 on it are uncertain; the CDR3 is the one TCRdb lists. CDR3 region: CASSLAGGPVEN. The rearrangement joins TRBV7-9 to TRBJ2-1; the D segment call TRBD1 is taken from the table without a DNA check. With termini counted, the CDR3 has 12 amino acids. The V gene's germline CDR1 is SEHNR and CDR2 FQNEAQ (reference sequence).

The chain's CDR3 is CASSLREGPFGLGGELFF. As DNA, the CDR3 is TGTGCCAGCAGCCTCCGTGAAGGACCGTTTGGGTTAGGCGGGGAGCTGTTTTTT. The chain recombines TRBV5-5 with TRBJ2-2; no clear D. This CDR3 has 18 amino acids. Trimming removed 4 bases from V and 7 bases from J, with 26 bases in between. Germline lookup yields CDR1 SGHKS and CDR2 YYEKEE (reference sequence).

Worth noting for this clonotype: One end of the junction varies from germline; a read error may be responsible. V is TRBV4-1 and J is TRBJ2-1, with D possibly TRBD1 on 6 matching bases. Germline lookup yields CDR1 MGHRA and CDR2 YSYEKL. This CDR3 is built from 13 residues. For the CDR3, the DNA is TGCGCCAGCAGCCTAAAGGGGGACAATCAGCAGTTCTTC. Translation: CASSLKGDNQQFF.

The chain employs TRBV20-1 and TRBJ1-6; possibly TRBD1 for D (5 bases). V shed 6 bases and J shed 7 bases, with 16 bases lying between them. CDR1 is DFQATT and CDR2 is SNEGSKA in the germline V gene (reference sequence). This CDR3 is 14 amino acids long. The DNA for the CDR3 is TGCAGTGCCGGGAGCCGGGACCCAAATTCACCCCTCCACTTT. Its protein is CSAGSRDPNSPLHF.

DNA for the CDR3: TGTGCCAGCAGCGCGACTGGCTCTGGGGCCAACGTCCTGACTTTC. Amino acid sequence: CASSATGSGANVLTF. The gene calls are TRBV7-8 and TRBJ2-6, with unresolved D. This CDR3 comprises 15 residues. V lost 5 bases and J 0 bases, leaving 8 bases between the germline ends. Germline V gene lookup returns CDR1 SGHVS and CDR2 FQNEAQ.

This chain connects TRBV9 to TRBJ2-1, with D possibly TRBD1 on 6 matching bases. The germline gives CDR1 SGDLS, CDR2 YYNGEE. The germline V and J ends were trimmed by 3 bases and 0 bases, with 13 bases remaining between them. This CDR3 comprises 16 residues. This CDR3 is CASSGSGVPSYNEQFF. The CDR3 bases are TGTGCCAGCAGCGGATCAGGGGTTCCCTCCTACAATGAGCAGTTCTTC.

The chain links TRBV6-6 to TRBJ2-2, with 7 bases lining up with TRBD2. Germline loops: CDR1 MNHNY, CDR2 SVGAGI (reference sequence). The CDR3 spans 15 residues. Losses at the gene ends were 8 bases for V and 7 bases for J; bases not matched to a gene: 13. The CDR3: CASSLGGKGYGELFF. The CDR3 DNA follows: TGTGCCAGCTCCCTGGGAGGGAAAGGATACGGGGAGCTGTTTTTT.

The rearrangement uses TRBV7-9 and TRBJ2-7, with no clear D. The germline V gene has CDR1 SEHNR and CDR2 FQNEAQ (reference sequence). The CDR3 sequence is 14 residues long. V dropped 11 bases and J dropped 2 bases, with 19 bases sitting between them. In DNA form, the CDR3 reads TGTGCCTCCAGCTTAACAGTTCAACCCTACGAGCAGTACTTC. Amino acids: CASSLTVQPYEQYF.

The sample holds a few counts of this clonotype. The chain joins TRBV15 to TRBJ1-5, with D unclear. Germline values: CDR1 LNHNV, CDR2 YYDKDF (reference sequence). V was pared by 3 bases and J by 5 bases, with 20 bases between. CDR3 size: 17 residues. CDR3 in amino acids: CATSSPRVPLRDQPQHF. The CDR3 region has the DNA TGTGCCACCAGCAGCCCCCGGGTCCCTTTGAGGGATCAGCCCCAGCATTTT.

A remark on this clonotype: With a much larger clone just one base away, this may be a read error. The chain carries TRBV7-2 and TRBJ2-7, with a weak D call TRBD2 (6 bases). Trimming took 7 bases from V and 4 from J, leaving 20 bases between them. The CDR3 runs to 15 residues. Germline CDR1 reads SGHTA; CDR2 reads FQGNSA. The CDR3 DNA reads TGTGCCAGCAAACTATGGGAGGAGGGGCAGTACGAGCAGTACTTC. Its protein product is CASKLWEEGQYEQYF.

The chain is built from TRBV15 and TRBJ2-6, with D possibly being TRBD1 (7 bases). Looked up from germline, CDR1 is LNHNV and CDR2 is YYDKDF (reference sequence). Trimming pared 1 base from V and 0 bases from J, leaving 19 bases between. The CDR3 totals 20 residues. CDR3: CATSRVPRGARYSGANVLTF. CDR3 DNA sequence: TGTGCCACCAGCAGAGTCCCCAGGGGGGCCCGCTACTCTGGGGCCAACGTCCTGACTTTC.

This clonotype was recorded a few times. This chain uses TRBV11-2 with TRBJ1-6, with D perhaps TRBD1 (6 bases). Between the trimmed V and J ends, which lost 1 base and 11 bases, there was a span of 18 bases. CDR1 and CDR2 from the germline V gene are SGHAT and FQNNGV. This CDR3 spans 16 amino acids. The CDR3 bases are TGTGCCAGCAGCTTAGTGGACAGCCGCCGGGATCCACCCCTCCACTTT. This encodes CASSLVDSRRDPPLHF.